This T cell receptor (beta chain) was documented in a study of blood T cell repertoires in COVID-19. As for the study in general: Sites across the United States, Italy and Spain contributed samples from acute and convalescent COVID-19. PBMCs, B-cell-depleted T cells, or T cells were the source of the cDNA or gDNA that made up the material.

Original methodology: Quantification of nucleated cells was approximated via reference gene primer amplification. Profiled with immunoSEQ multiplex PCR; TCRdb holds only in-frame clones, not every one. The DNA was the basis for D and trimming; V, J and clone size are from that table. The data contain 70,000 to 90,000 clones, over 80% of them singletons. The CDR3 is 15 residues long. Trimming cost V 5 bases and J 5 bases; bases outside gene matches: 11. Germline CDR1 is SGHTA and CDR2 is FQGTGA. Sequences were obtained from peripheral blood. The clonotype comes from a human donor in a cohort sampled during active COVID-19. This chain joins TRBV7-3 and TRBJ2-5, with TRBD1 matching over 7 bases. The CDR3 nucleotides read TGTGCCAGCAGCGCCCGACAGGGCCATGGGGAGACCCAGTACTTC. It yields the protein CASSARQGHGETQYF.